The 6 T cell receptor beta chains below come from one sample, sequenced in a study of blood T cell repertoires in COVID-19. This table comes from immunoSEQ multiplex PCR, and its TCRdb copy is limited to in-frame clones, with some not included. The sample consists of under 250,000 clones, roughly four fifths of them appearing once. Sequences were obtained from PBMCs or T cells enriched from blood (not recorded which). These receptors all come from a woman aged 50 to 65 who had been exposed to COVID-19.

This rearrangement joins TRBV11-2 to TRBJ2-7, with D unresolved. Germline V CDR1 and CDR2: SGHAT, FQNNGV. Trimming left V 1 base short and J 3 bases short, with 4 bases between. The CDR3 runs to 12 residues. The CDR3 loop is CASSLGVYEQYF. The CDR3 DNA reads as TGTGCCAGCAGCTTAGGAGTCTACGAGCAGTACTTC.

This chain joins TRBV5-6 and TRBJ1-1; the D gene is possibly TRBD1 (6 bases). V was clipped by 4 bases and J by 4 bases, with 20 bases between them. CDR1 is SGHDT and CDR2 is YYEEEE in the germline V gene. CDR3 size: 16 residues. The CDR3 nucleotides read TGTGCCAGCAGCCCCTCGACCGACAGGTACAGCACTGAAGCTTTCTTT. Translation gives CASSPSTDRYSTEAFF.

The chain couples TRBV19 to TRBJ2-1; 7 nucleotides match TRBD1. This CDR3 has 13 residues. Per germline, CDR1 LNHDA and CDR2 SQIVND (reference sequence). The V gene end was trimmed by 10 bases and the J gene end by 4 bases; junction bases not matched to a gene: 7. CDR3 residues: CATMDRLYNEQFF. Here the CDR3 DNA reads TGTGCCACCATGGACAGGCTGTACAATGAGCAGTTCTTC.

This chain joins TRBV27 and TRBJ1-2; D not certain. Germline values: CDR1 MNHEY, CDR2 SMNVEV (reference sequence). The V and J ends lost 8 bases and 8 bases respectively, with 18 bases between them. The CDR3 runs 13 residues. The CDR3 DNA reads TGTGCCAGCGGAACGGGAGGGTGGTTCGGCTACACCTTC. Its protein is CASGTGGWFGYTF.

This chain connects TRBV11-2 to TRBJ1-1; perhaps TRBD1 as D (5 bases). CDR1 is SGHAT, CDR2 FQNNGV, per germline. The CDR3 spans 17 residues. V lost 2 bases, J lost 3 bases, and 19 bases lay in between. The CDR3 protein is CASSLLGTGGSHTEAFF. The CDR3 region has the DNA TGTGCCAGCAGCTTATTGGGGACTGGGGGGTCCCACACTGAAGCTTTCTTT.

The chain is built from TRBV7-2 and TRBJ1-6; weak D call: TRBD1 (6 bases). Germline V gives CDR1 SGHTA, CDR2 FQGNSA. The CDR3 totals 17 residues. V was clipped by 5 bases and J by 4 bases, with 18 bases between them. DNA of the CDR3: TGTGCCAGCAGCCAGGACAGTTATTGGGGTTATAATTCACCCCTCCACTTT. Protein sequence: CASSQDSYWGYNSPLHF. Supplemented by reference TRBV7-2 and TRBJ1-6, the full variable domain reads GAGVSQSPSNKVTEKGKDVELRCDPISGHTALYWYRQSLGQGLEFLIYFQGNSAPDKSGLPSDRFSAERTGGSVSTLTIQRTQQEDSAVYLCASSQDSYWGYNSPLHFGNGTRLTVT.